The present T cell receptor (beta chain) was sequenced within a study of CD8+ T cells in alopecia areata. Concerning this clone: Its specificity is not known.

Findings and caveats of the study: Many expanded lesional clones remained in scalp and blood on tofacitinib.

Sequencing templates came from extracted RNA that was reverse transcribed into cDNA. Profiled with immunoSEQ multiplex PCR; TCRdb holds only in-frame clones, not every one. Altogether 190,000 or so clones are present, roughly three fifths being singletons, with the ten largest covering approximately 3.4%. Germline V gives CDR1 SQVTM, CDR2 ANQGSEA. Trimming took 6 bases from V and 9 from J; bases not matched to a gene: 14. CDR3 size: 14 residues. Described treatment: oral pan-JAK inhibitor, 5-10 mg twice daily. The sample was CD4+ T cells sorted from blood, taken at week 4, from a patient treated with tofacitinib. This sequence joins TRBV29-1 and TRBJ1-1, with 9 bases matching TRBD1. The receptor was isolated from a human donor with alopecia areata. The CDR3 DNA follows: TGCAGCGTCGAAAAAGGACAGGGGATAGGGCAAGCTTTCTTT. It encodes CSVEKGQGIGQAFF. Supplemented by reference TRBV29-1 and TRBJ1-1, the full variable domain reads SAVISQKPSRDICQRGTSLTIQCQVDSQVTMMFWYRQQPGQSLTLIATANQGSEATYESGFVIDKFPISRPNLTFSTLTVSNMSPEDSSIYLCSVEKGQGIGQAFFGQGTRLTVV.